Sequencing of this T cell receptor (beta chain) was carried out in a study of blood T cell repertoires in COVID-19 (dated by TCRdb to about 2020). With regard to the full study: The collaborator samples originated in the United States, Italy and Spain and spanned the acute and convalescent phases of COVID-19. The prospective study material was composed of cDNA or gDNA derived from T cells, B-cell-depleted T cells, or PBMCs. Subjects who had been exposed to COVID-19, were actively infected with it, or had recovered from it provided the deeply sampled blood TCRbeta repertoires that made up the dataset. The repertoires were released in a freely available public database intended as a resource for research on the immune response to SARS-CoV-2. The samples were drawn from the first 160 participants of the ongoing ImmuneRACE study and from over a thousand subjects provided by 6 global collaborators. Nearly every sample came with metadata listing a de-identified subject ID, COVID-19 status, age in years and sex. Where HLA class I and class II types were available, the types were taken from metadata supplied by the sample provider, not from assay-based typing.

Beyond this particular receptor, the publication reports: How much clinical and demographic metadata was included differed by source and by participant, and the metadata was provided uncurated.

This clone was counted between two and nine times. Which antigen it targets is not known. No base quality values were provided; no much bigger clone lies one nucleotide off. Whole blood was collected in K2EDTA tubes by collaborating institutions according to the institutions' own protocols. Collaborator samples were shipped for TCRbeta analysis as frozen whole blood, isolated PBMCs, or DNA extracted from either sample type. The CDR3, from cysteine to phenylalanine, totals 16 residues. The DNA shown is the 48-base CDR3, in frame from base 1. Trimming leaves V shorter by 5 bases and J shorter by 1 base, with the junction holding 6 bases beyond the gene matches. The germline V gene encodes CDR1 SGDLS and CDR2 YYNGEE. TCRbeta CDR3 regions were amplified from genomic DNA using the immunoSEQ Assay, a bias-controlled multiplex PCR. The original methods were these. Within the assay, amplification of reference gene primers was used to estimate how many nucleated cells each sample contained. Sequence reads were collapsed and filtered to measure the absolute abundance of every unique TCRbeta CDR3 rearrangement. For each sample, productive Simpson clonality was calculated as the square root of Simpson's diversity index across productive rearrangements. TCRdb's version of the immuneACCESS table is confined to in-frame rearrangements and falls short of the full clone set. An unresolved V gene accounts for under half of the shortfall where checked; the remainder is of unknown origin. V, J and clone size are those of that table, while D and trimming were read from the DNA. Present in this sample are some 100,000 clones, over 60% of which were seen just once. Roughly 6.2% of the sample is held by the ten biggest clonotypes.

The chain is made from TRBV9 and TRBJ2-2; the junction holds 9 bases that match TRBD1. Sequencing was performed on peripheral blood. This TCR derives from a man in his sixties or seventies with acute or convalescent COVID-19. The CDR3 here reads CASSFPDRGNTGELFF. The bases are TGTGCCAGCAGTTTTCCGGACAGGGGGAACACCGGGGAGCTGTTTTTT.